This T cell receptor (beta chain) was retrieved from a study of human T cells and chemical hapten exposure. Overall study context: Skin of the upper inner arm, approximately 2 cm by approximately 2 cm, received 2% DPC for sensitization. Patients, a majority of them female, were diagnosed with alopecia areata, totalis or universalis. General study results and limits: Expanded TCRs showed more large CDR3 clusters than pre-sensitization or healthy control sets.

This CDR3 has 13 residues. V shed 0 bases, J shed 8 bases, and the junction held 3 bases outside the gene matches. CDR1 and CDR2 (germline): SGHDT, YYEEEE. Concerning this clonotype itself: Its cognate antigen is unknown.

Noted time point: patch test 3, about 24 weeks after DPC sensitization. Treatment reported: therapeutic diphenylcyclopropenone sensitization with weekly scalp DPC. TCRdb processed the RACE reads anew with MiXCR; each CDR3 protein has one entry. Of 180,000 or so distinct CDR3 sequences in the sample, about 22% were seen once. The gene calls are TRBV5-6 and TRBJ2-3; 7 bases agree with TRBD2. The TCR originated in a woman aged 40 to 49 with alopecia areata. Some clones in this sample may be carry-over from other donors' samples. This specimen consisted of whole blood, obtained in connection with sensitization to the hapten diphenylcyclopropenone (DPC). The CDR3 region is CASSLGRGSTQYF. CDR3 sequence (DNA): TGTGCCAGCAGCTTGGGTCGCGGGAGTACGCAGTATTTT.